This entry describes one T cell receptor beta chain. The record originates from a study of cytomegalovirus exposure and HLA in healthy donors. The germline V gene encodes CDR1 SNHLY and CDR2 FYNNEI. After removal of 2 bases from V and 5 bases from J, the junction contained 6 bases not matched to a gene. This CDR3 region has 15 residues. The assay was immunoSEQ multiplex PCR, and TCRdb's table has in-frame clones only and misses some. Here the sample spans 100,000 to 150,000 clones, approximately 89% being singletons. The TCR originated in a woman aged 18-29 years in good health and CMV-seronegative. The sample comprised PBMCs. V gene TRBV2 combines with J gene TRBJ2-1; 7 bases fit TRBD2. The CDR3 DNA reads as TGTGCCAGCAGTGAAATCCAGGGAGGGGACAATGAGCAGTTCTTC. Encoded protein: CASSEIQGGDNEQFF.